These T cell receptor beta chains were read from a single sample in a study of cytomegalovirus exposure and HLA in healthy donors. Sequenced by immunoSEQ multiplex PCR; TCRdb stores in-frame clones only, minus some. The table has 150,000 to 200,000 clones, about 85% seen once; the top ten hold 4.5% to 5.5%. Material for sequencing was PBMCs. The receptors here all came from a woman between 50 and 59 years old in good health and CMV-seropositive. CDR3s include the opening cysteine and the closing phenylalanine or tryptophan. Fields, in order: clone size, D gene, J gene, V gene, CDR3 DNA, CDR3 protein. A D gene is named only where the DNA matches it firmly. Clone size is shown for a subset of rows, as once, few, many or a class of expanded clone.

clone_size: NA
d_call: TRBD1
j_call: TRBJ2-5
v_call: TRBV5-8
cdr3_nt: TGTGCCAGCAGCCTCCAAGGACAGGGTACGGAGACCCAGTACTTC
cdr3_aa: CASSLQGQGTETQYF

clone_size: NA
d_call: NA
j_call: TRBJ2-7
v_call: TRBV28
cdr3_nt: TGTGCCAGCAGTTCCCTGCGGGACGGATACGAGCAGTACTTC
cdr3_aa: CASSSLRDGYEQYF

clone_size: NA
d_call: NA
j_call: TRBJ2-3
v_call: TRBV18
cdr3_nt: TGTGCCAGCTCACCCGGAGGGGTAGGCACAGATACGCAGTATTTT
cdr3_aa: CASSPGGVGTDTQYF

clone_size: NA
d_call: TRBD1
j_call: TRBJ2-7
v_call: TRBV7-9
cdr3_nt: TGTTCCAGCAGCGATCCCGGACAGGGTGAATTCGGTGGGATCTACGAGCAGTACTTC
cdr3_aa: CSSSDPGQGEFGGIYEQYF

clone_size: NA
d_call: NA
j_call: TRBJ2-5
v_call: TRBV30
cdr3_nt: TGTGCCTGGAGTGCAGGACAAGAGACCCAGTACTTC
cdr3_aa: CAWSAGQETQYF

clone_size: NA
d_call: TRBD1
j_call: TRBJ1-1
v_call: TRBV7-2
cdr3_nt: TGTGCCAGCAGCCGGACCGGGACAGGGAAAATGAACACTGAAGCTTTCTTT
cdr3_aa: CASSRTGTGKMNTEAFF

clone_size: once
d_call: TRBD1
j_call: TRBJ1-2
v_call: TRBV5-4
cdr3_nt: TGTGCCAGCAGCTTGGGGGACAGTGCAGCTAACTATGGCTACACCTTC
cdr3_aa: CASSLGDSAANYGYTF

clone_size: NA
d_call: TRBD1
j_call: TRBJ2-7
v_call: TRBV2
cdr3_nt: TGTGCCAGCAAGGCTAGAGGGGGCATCAACGAGCAGTACTTC
cdr3_aa: CASKARGGINEQYF

clone_size: once
d_call: NA
j_call: TRBJ2-1
v_call: TRBV4-3
cdr3_nt: TGCGCCAGCAGCCAAGATCCGCACGGGGAGAATGAGCAGTTCTTC
cdr3_aa: CASSQDPHGENEQFF

clone_size: NA
d_call: TRBD1
j_call: TRBJ1-3
v_call: TRBV2
cdr3_nt: TGTGCCAGCAGTGCGGACAGGCCATTCTCTGAAAACACCATATATTTT
cdr3_aa: CASSADRPFSENTIYF

clone_size: NA
d_call: NA
j_call: TRBJ2-5
v_call: TRBV5-5
cdr3_nt: TGTGCCAGCAGCTGGGATTTGGGAGTAAGGGAGACCCAGTACTTC
cdr3_aa: CASSWDLGVRETQYF

clone_size: NA
d_call: NA
j_call: TRBJ2-4
v_call: TRBV9
cdr3_nt: TGTGCCAGCAGCGTAGGCCCAGCGGAAAACATTCAGTACTTC
cdr3_aa: CASSVGPAENIQYF

clone_size: NA
d_call: TRBD1
j_call: TRBJ1-2
v_call: TRBV4-3
cdr3_nt: TGCGCCAGCAGCCAAGATGGCGGCAGGGGGACCATCCCATATGGCTACACCTTC
cdr3_aa: CASSQDGGRGTIPYGYTF

clone_size: NA
d_call: TRBD2
j_call: TRBJ2-7
v_call: TRBV15
cdr3_nt: TGTGCCACCAGCAGAGATGAGAGGGGAGGGGCCTACGAGCAGTACTTC
cdr3_aa: CATSRDERGGAYEQYF

clone_size: NA
d_call: NA
j_call: TRBJ2-2
v_call: TRBV25-1
cdr3_nt: TGTGCCAGCAGTGAATTGAGGGATACCGGGGAGCTGTTTTTT
cdr3_aa: CASSELRDTGELFF

clone_size: NA
d_call: NA
j_call: TRBJ1-2
v_call: TRBV28
cdr3_nt: TGTGCCAGCATTGGGGGCAGGATCTATGGCTACACCTTC
cdr3_aa: CASIGGRIYGYTF

clone_size: NA
d_call: TRBD1
j_call: TRBJ1-4
v_call: TRBV5-8
cdr3_nt: TGTGCCAGCAGCAGGGACAGGGGTACCGAAAAACTGTTTTTT
cdr3_aa: CASSRDRGTEKLFF

clone_size: NA
d_call: NA
j_call: TRBJ2-3
v_call: TRBV2
cdr3_nt: TGTGCCAGCAGGGAGACAGCCGCTGATACGCAGTATTTT
cdr3_aa: CASRETAADTQYF

clone_size: few
d_call: TRBD1
j_call: TRBJ1-5
v_call: TRBV19
cdr3_nt: TGTGCCAGTAGGCTGGGACAGTCCCGACAGCCCCAGCATTTT
cdr3_aa: CASRLGQSRQPQHF

clone_size: NA
d_call: NA
j_call: TRBJ2-3
v_call: TRBV5-1
cdr3_nt: TGCGCCAGCAGCATGGGGCCTAGCACAGATACGCAGTATTTT
cdr3_aa: CASSMGPSTDTQYF

clone_size: NA
d_call: NA
j_call: TRBJ1-5
v_call: TRBV6-1
cdr3_nt: TGTGCCAGCATTAGAGGACAGAATCAGCCCCAGCATTTT
cdr3_aa: CASIRGQNQPQHF

clone_size: NA
d_call: TRBD2
j_call: TRBJ2-7
v_call: TRBV27
cdr3_nt: TGTGCCAGCGCCATGGGAGGGCGGGGGGGCTCGGCCTACGAGCAGTACTTC
cdr3_aa: CASAMGGRGGSAYEQYF

clone_size: few
d_call: TRBD1
j_call: TRBJ1-1
v_call: TRBV13
cdr3_nt: TGTGCCAGCAGCACCCTACAGGGGGCGGACACTGAAGCTTTCTTT
cdr3_aa: CASSTLQGADTEAFF

clone_size: NA
d_call: TRBD1
j_call: TRBJ1-1
v_call: TRBV18
cdr3_nt: TGTGCCAGCTCAAAAATTTTCGGACAGGGTGAGACGGGGGGCACTGAAGCTTTCTTT
cdr3_aa: CASSKIFGQGETGGTEAFF

clone_size: NA
d_call: NA
j_call: TRBJ1-5
v_call: TRBV28
cdr3_nt: TGTGCCAGCAGTCTGCCAGGGATCGATCAGCCCCAGCATTTT
cdr3_aa: CASSLPGIDQPQHF

clone_size: NA
d_call: TRBD2
j_call: TRBJ2-5
v_call: TRBV5-1
cdr3_nt: TGCGCCAGCAGTTATGCCGGGACTAGAGGAGAGACCCAGTACTTC
cdr3_aa: CASSYAGTRGETQYF

clone_size: NA
d_call: NA
j_call: TRBJ2-2
v_call: TRBV29-1
cdr3_nt: TGCAGCGTATTAGAAGGGGGTTCCGGGGAGCTGTTTTTT
cdr3_aa: CSVLEGGSGELFF

clone_size: NA
d_call: NA
j_call: TRBJ2-7
v_call: TRBV2
cdr3_nt: TGTGCCAGCAGTGGGCAGGTCTACTACGAGCAGTACTTC
cdr3_aa: CASSGQVYYEQYF

clone_size: NA
d_call: TRBD1
j_call: TRBJ2-1
v_call: TRBV10-3
cdr3_nt: TGTGCCACGCAGGGGGCTGGGGGAGAGCAGTTCTTC
cdr3_aa: CATQGAGGEQFF

clone_size: NA
d_call: NA
j_call: TRBJ1-4
v_call: TRBV28
cdr3_nt: TGTGCCAGCAGTTACGGGGGATCTAATGAAAAACTGTTTTTT
cdr3_aa: CASSYGGSNEKLFF

clone_size: NA
d_call: TRBD1
j_call: TRBJ1-2
v_call: TRBV6-6
cdr3_nt: TGTGCCAGCAGTTACAAGGACAGGATGTATGGCTACACCTTC
cdr3_aa: CASSYKDRMYGYTF

clone_size: few
d_call: NA
j_call: TRBJ2-7
v_call: TRBV7-3
cdr3_nt: TGTGCCAGCAGCCAGGGGGGTGTAGGCGAGCAGTACTTC
cdr3_aa: CASSQGGVGEQYF

clone_size: NA
d_call: TRBD2
j_call: TRBJ2-6
v_call: TRBV7-3
cdr3_nt: TGTGCCAGCAGCTTATATATTCGGACTAGCGGGAGCTCTGGGGCCAACGTCCTGACTTTC
cdr3_aa: CASSLYIRTSGSSGANVLTF

clone_size: once
d_call: TRBD1
j_call: TRBJ1-1
v_call: TRBV7-9
cdr3_nt: TGTGCCAGCAGCGGCCGGGACAGGGGGGTGAACACTGAAGCTTTCTTT
cdr3_aa: CASSGRDRGVNTEAFF

clone_size: NA
d_call: NA
j_call: TRBJ2-2
v_call: TRBV10-3
cdr3_nt: TGTGCCATCAGTGGAGCCAATGTCGCCGGGGAGCTGTTTTTT
cdr3_aa: CAISGANVAGELFF

clone_size: few
d_call: NA
j_call: TRBJ1-4
v_call: TRBV4-1
cdr3_nt: TGCGCCAGCAGCCAAGGAACGGGGGTCGAAAAACTGTTTTTT
cdr3_aa: CASSQGTGVEKLFF

clone_size: NA
d_call: NA
j_call: TRBJ2-5
v_call: TRBV18
cdr3_nt: TGTGCCAGCTCACCAACCGTCTCCCCTATAGAGACCCAGTACTTC
cdr3_aa: CASSPTVSPIETQYF

clone_size: NA
d_call: NA
j_call: TRBJ2-7
v_call: TRBV10-3
cdr3_nt: TGTGCCATCAGTGATCAGGGGCCCTCCTACGAGCAGTACTTC
cdr3_aa: CAISDQGPSYEQYF

clone_size: NA
d_call: NA
j_call: TRBJ1-1
v_call: TRBV2
cdr3_nt: TGTGCCAGCGACTGGAACACTGAAGCTTTCTTT
cdr3_aa: CASDWNTEAFF

clone_size: NA
d_call: TRBD1
j_call: TRBJ2-7
v_call: TRBV5-1
cdr3_nt: TGCGCCAGCAGCTGGACAGGGTTTGAGCAGTACTTC
cdr3_aa: CASSWTGFEQYF

clone_size: NA
d_call: TRBD1
j_call: TRBJ2-2
v_call: TRBV7-9
cdr3_nt: TGTTCCAGCGTGGGACAGGGGGCTTCCAACACCGGGGAGCTGTTTTTT
cdr3_aa: CSSVGQGASNTGELFF

clone_size: NA
d_call: TRBD1
j_call: TRBJ2-7
v_call: TRBV6-5
cdr3_nt: TGTGCCAGCAGTCGGGACAGAAGTTCCTACGAGCAGTACTTC
cdr3_aa: CASSRDRSSYEQYF

clone_size: NA
d_call: TRBD1
j_call: TRBJ2-5
v_call: TRBV6-6
cdr3_nt: TGTGCCAGCAGTTACACAGGGGGGCAAGAGACCCAGTACTTC
cdr3_aa: CASSYTGGQETQYF

clone_size: few
d_call: NA
j_call: TRBJ1-6
v_call: TRBV6-1
cdr3_nt: TGTGCCACCCGGGACTGGGGCAGAGGCTCACCCCTCCACTTT
cdr3_aa: CATRDWGRGSPLHF

clone_size: NA
d_call: TRBD2
j_call: TRBJ2-7
v_call: TRBV7-8
cdr3_nt: TGTGCCAGCAGCTTGGTGGGGACTAGCGGATCCTACGAGCAGTACTTC
cdr3_aa: CASSLVGTSGSYEQYF

clone_size: NA
d_call: NA
j_call: TRBJ2-7
v_call: TRBV5-1
cdr3_nt: TGCGCCAGCAGCTTGGATTCCCCGTCCGAGCAGTACTTC
cdr3_aa: CASSLDSPSEQYF

clone_size: NA
d_call: TRBD1
j_call: TRBJ1-2
v_call: TRBV4-1
cdr3_nt: TGCGCCAGCAGCCAGGGGCTACAGGGGTTGTGGGGCTACACCTTC
cdr3_aa: CASSQGLQGLWGYTF

clone_size: NA
d_call: TRBD1
j_call: TRBJ1-1
v_call: TRBV27
cdr3_nt: TGCGCCAGCAGTTCCAATCGGGACAGTTGGCGCACTGAAGCTTTCTTT
cdr3_aa: CASSSNRDSWRTEAFF

clone_size: NA
d_call: NA
j_call: TRBJ1-2
v_call: TRBV20-1
cdr3_nt: TGCAGTGCTGGGGCCCAAGACTACACCTTC
cdr3_aa: CSAGAQDYTF

clone_size: NA
d_call: TRBD2
j_call: TRBJ2-1
v_call: TRBV6-5
cdr3_nt: TGTGCCAGCACCAGGACTAGCGGGGGGGCCTTGGATCAGTTCTTC
cdr3_aa: CASTRTSGGALDQFF

clone_size: once
d_call: TRBD1
j_call: TRBJ1-2
v_call: TRBV7-9
cdr3_nt: TGTGCCAGCAGCTTTCGGTCCAGGGGGAAGGCTAACTATGGCTACACCTTC
cdr3_aa: CASSFRSRGKANYGYTF

clone_size: NA
d_call: TRBD2
j_call: TRBJ2-7
v_call: TRBV27
cdr3_nt: TGTGCCAGCAGCATAGCGGGAGAAGCTAGCGAGCAGTACTTC
cdr3_aa: CASSIAGEASEQYF

clone_size: NA
d_call: TRBD2
j_call: TRBJ2-3
v_call: TRBV28
cdr3_nt: TGTGCCAGCAGAGATTCGGGAGGTAACGCAGATACGCAGTATTTT
cdr3_aa: CASRDSGGNADTQYF

clone_size: NA
d_call: NA
j_call: TRBJ2-7
v_call: TRBV21-1
cdr3_nt: TGTGCCAGCAGCAAAGTGGCGGCGGCCTGCTACGAGCAGTACTTC
cdr3_aa: CASSKVAAACYEQYF

clone_size: once
d_call: TRBD1
j_call: TRBJ2-7
v_call: TRBV6-5
cdr3_nt: TGTGCTAGCAGTTACATTCAGGGGGCCCACGAGCAGTACTTC
cdr3_aa: CASSYIQGAHEQYF

clone_size: NA
d_call: TRBD1
j_call: TRBJ1-4
v_call: TRBV5-1
cdr3_nt: TGCGCCAGCAGCGTGGGACAGGCTACTAATGAAAAACTGTTTTTT
cdr3_aa: CASSVGQATNEKLFF